The sequence of this T cell receptor beta chain was determined in a study of shared clonotypes between healthy human individuals. The table came from immunoSEQ multiplex PCR; TCRdb's copy has only in-frame clones and leaves some out. The top ten clones hold 0.39% of a sample with 2 million to 2.5 million clones, more than 85% of them seen once. Between the trimmed V and J ends, which lost 2 bases and 2 bases, there was a span of 7 bases. CDR1 and CDR2 (germline): MDHEN, SYDVKM. This CDR3 is 14 amino acids long. Regarding this clone: Other DNA sequences within the sample encode an identical CDR3.

Material for sequencing was naive CD4+ T cells from PBMCs. Indicated subset: CD45RA+ positively selected. V and J are TRBV28 and TRBJ1-3; weak D call: TRBD1 (6 bases). The TCR comes from a man aged 18 to 35 in good health. Some clones in this sample may be carry-over from other donors' samples. This CDR3 is CASSLGGPGNTIYF. CDR3 bases: TGTGCCAGCAGTTTAGGGGGGCCTGGAAACACCATATATTTT.